This TCR beta chain was recorded in a study of T cells in Graves' hyperthyroidism and ophthalmopathy. Study-wide context: Any treatment followed the collection of peripheral blood at initial diagnosis.

Of note for this clonotype: Its antigen is still unknown.

Trimming cost V 5 bases and J 6 bases; bases outside gene matches: 7. The germline V gene encodes CDR1 MNHNS and CDR2 SASEGT. The CDR3 has 15 residues. RNA transcripts yielded amplified TCR beta CDR3 regions. HTBI primers were employed in a first-round RT-PCR of the TCR CDR3. TCRdb called the multiplex PCR reads again in MiXCR, with one record for every CDR3 protein. The table records a few hundred thousand distinct CDR3 sequences, about 13% of them present only once. Graves' hyperthyroidism showing no ophthalmopathy progression within 18 months was considered stable. Whole-study results and caveats: Blood also contained most expanded thyroid clonotypes above 0.001.

The TCR comes from a woman younger than 30 with Graves' hyperthyroidism. The J gene is TRBJ1-2, the V gene TRBV6-1; 12 nucleotides agree with TRBD1. Specimen: blood. The CDR3 DNA is TGTGCCAGCAGTTCCCCCGGGACAGGGGGCGATGGCTACACCTTC. It encodes CASSSPGTGGDGYTF.